These 9 T cell receptor beta chains share one sample of origin, sequenced in a study of lymphopenia after photon versus proton radiotherapy. TCRdb's table, derived via immunoSEQ multiplex PCR, lists solely in-frame clones and lacks some. In the table there are just over 30,000 clones, about 93% of which are singletons. The sample was peripheral blood, taken from a patient treated with photon-based radiotherapy. The receptors here all came from a woman between 45 and 60 years old with cholangiocarcinoma.

CDR3 protein: CASSSRGPQETQYF. CDR3 bases: TGTGCCAGTAGTTCGAGGGGGCCTCAAGAGACCCAGTACTTC. The chain recombines TRBV19 with TRBJ2-5, with 7 nucleotides matching TRBD1. The CDR3 length is 14 residues. The V gene end was trimmed by 5 bases and the J gene end by 2 bases; junction bases not matched to a gene: 5. CDR1 and CDR2 from the germline V gene are LNHDA and SQIVND (reference sequence). The full variable domain, with the rest looked up from reference TRBV19 and TRBJ2-5, is DGGITQSPKYLFRKEGQNVTLSCEQNLNHDAMYWYRQDPGQGLRLIYYSQIVNDFQKGDIAEGYSVSREKKESFPLTVTSAQKNPTAFYLCASSSRGPQETQYFGPGTRLLVL.

This chain joins TRBV6-6 and TRBJ1-3, with D perhaps matching TRBD1 (5 bases). In germline, CDR1 is MNHNY, CDR2 SVGAGI (reference sequence). The V end was cut by 5 bases, the J end by 3 bases, with 14 bases between. The CDR3 has 15 amino acids. CDR3 region: CASSDAGAGGNTIYF. The DNA for the CDR3 is TGTGCCAGCAGTGACGCCGGGGCCGGTGGAAACACCATATATTTT.

The genes are TRBV4-1 and TRBJ2-2; D is perhaps TRBD1 or TRBD2 (5 bases each). The CDR3 extends over 17 amino acids. V lost 1 base and J 4 bases, leaving 16 bases between the germline ends. Looked up from germline, CDR1 is MGHRA and CDR2 is YSYEKL. CDR3 bases: TGCGCCAGCAGCCAAGTTGATATGGGGGTCGGCACCGGGGAGCTGTTTTTT. Its translation: CASSQVDMGVGTGELFF.

The V and J genes are TRBV5-1 and TRBJ2-5; possibly TRBD1 or TRBD2 for D (5 bases each). The DNA matches TRBJ2-7 better at its end, which makes the J call doubtful. The germline gives CDR1 SGHRS, CDR2 YFSETQ. The CDR3 is 16 amino acids. In DNA, the CDR3 is TGCGCCAGCAGCTGGGACCTAATCGACACTACTTACGAGCAGTACTTC. This encodes CASSWDLIDTTYEQYF.

The chain links TRBV25-1 to TRBJ2-5, with D tentatively TRBD2 (6 bases). Trimming removed 7 bases at V and 4 bases at J, with 13 bases between. The CDR3 extends over 13 amino acids. From germline, CDR1 is MGHDK and CDR2 SYGVNS. CDR3 nucleotides: TGTGCCAGCATGCGGGGCCCTCGAGAGACCCAGTACTTC. It yields the protein CASMRGPRETQYF. Looking up the rest from reference TRBV25-1 and TRBJ2-5 gives the full variable domain: EADIYQTPRYLVIGTGKKITLECSQTMGHDKMYWYQQDPGMELHLIHYSYGVNSTEKGDLSSESTVSRIRTEHFPLTLESARPSHTSQYLCASMRGPRETQYFGPGTRLLVL.

The gene calls are TRBV7-2 and TRBJ1-1; the D is unclear. The CDR3 contains 13 residues. V lost 8 bases and J 2 bases, leaving 12 bases between the germline ends. Germline CDR1 and CDR2: SGHTA and FQGNSA. In DNA form, the CDR3 reads TGTGCCAGCCCGGCATTGGTTAACACTGAAGCTTTCTTT. Protein sequence: CASPALVNTEAFF.

The chain links TRBV4-3 to TRBJ1-4; TRBD1 might be the D (5 bases). The germline V gene encodes CDR1 LGHNA and CDR2 YSLEER. V was shortened by 0 bases and J by 0 bases, with 17 bases between the two germline ends. The CDR3 loop spans 19 amino acids. The CDR3 protein is CASSQEQVGGTATNEKLFF. In DNA, the CDR3 is TGCGCCAGCAGCCAAGAGCAGGTCGGGGGAACTGCAACTAATGAAAAACTGTTTTTT.

The rearrangement uses TRBV9 and TRBJ1-6, with D perhaps TRBD1 (6 bases). The CDR3 is made up of 14 amino acids. The V end lost 0 bases, the J end lost 8 bases, and 9 bases lay between the germline ends. Per the germline V gene, CDR1 is SGDLS and CDR2 is YYNGEE. The CDR3 sequence is CASSVGQVDSPLHF. In DNA, the CDR3 is TGTGCCAGCAGCGTAGGACAGGTGGATTCACCCCTCCACTTT.

CDR3 sequence: CASSDSGGREETQYF. CDR3 bases: TGTGCCAGCAGTGACTCGGGGGGGCGCGAGGAGACCCAGTACTTC. V is TRBV6-4 and J is TRBJ2-5, with D possibly TRBD2 on 7 matching bases. V lost 0 bases to trimming and J lost 5 bases, with 13 bases between them. The length of the CDR3 is 15 residues. From germline, CDR1 is MRHNA and CDR2 SNTAGT.